This TCR beta chain was profiled in a study of liver allograft versus peripheral blood T cells. About the research overall: The study compared liver allograft T cell receptor repertoires against peripheral blood repertoires of liver transplant recipients.

TCRdb reprocessed the reads via MiXCR and lists one record per CDR3 protein. Altogether around 13,000 distinct CDR3 sequences are present, approximately 30% being singletons, with the ten largest covering approximately 2.2%. The CDR3 runs 17 residues. The ends lost 3 bases at V and 0 bases at J; junction bases unmatched: 7. The germline V gene has CDR1 SGHNT and CDR2 YYREEE (reference sequence). The receptor's source is a human patient who had a liver transplant. Some of the T cells might come from the graft donor. The chain employs TRBV5-4 and TRBJ2-1; TRBD2 matches at 9 bases. The CDR3 here is CASSWPGAGGSYNEQFF. The CDR3 DNA follows: TGTGCCAGCAGCTGGCCGGGAGCGGGGGGCTCCTACAATGAGCAGTTCTTC.